This TCR beta chain was retrieved from a study of blood T cells in healthy people across ages. CDR1 and CDR2 (germline): SNHLY, FYNNEI. CDR3 size: 13 residues. V was clipped by 3 bases and J by 11 bases; unmatched bases: 8. Drawing of peripheral blood yielded roughly 10 milliliters from each donor. Combining a sample-barcoded 5' primer with a J-beta primer mix, a second PCR ran for about 6 to 11 cycles. TCRdb re-derived calls from the 5' RACE reads in MiXCR, one entry per CDR3 protein. The data contain roughly 730,000 distinct CDR3 sequences, more than 55% of them singletons. This TCR came from a man between 35 and 55 years old in good health. V and J are TRBV2 and TRBJ1-1; TRBD1 matches at 8 bases. Sequencing was performed on blood. CDR3 protein: CASSERTGSKAFF. DNA of the CDR3: TGTGCCAGCAGTGAGAGGACAGGGAGTAAGGCTTTCTTT.